This TCR beta chain was recorded in a study of CD8+CD57+ T cells in acquired aplastic anemia. Template material for TCR beta VDJ and CDR3 profiling consisted of genomic DNA. MiXCR was run by TCRdb on the reads, yielding one entry per CDR3 protein. The top ten hold 15% to 20% of the sample, which has a few hundred thousand distinct CDR3 sequences, roughly 50% seen once. Sequencing was done on patients that had shown CD8+CD57+ cell expansion by flow cytometry. In germline, CDR1 is SGDLS, CDR2 YYNGEE. Trimming removed 3 bases at V and 1 base at J, with 16 bases between. The CDR3 length is 16 residues. The receptor comes from a human donor with aplastic anemia. This chain links TRBV9 with TRBJ1-1; D call uncertain. Sequenced: sorted CD4+, CD8+, or CD8+CD57+ T cells (not recorded which) from PBMCs. As DNA, the CDR3 is TGTGCCAGCAGCGAAGGATACCAGACCTCGAACACTGAAGCTTTCTTT. Translated, it gives CASSEGYQTSNTEAFF.